This T cell receptor (beta chain) comes out of a study of spatial heterogeneity in lung cancer (dated 2019 in TCRdb). Looking at the study overall: Beta-chain transcripts were consistently detected in greater numbers than alpha-chain transcripts, which likely reflected higher beta-chain transcript abundance. In tumor regions, TCR transcript counts showed a strong correlation with a T cell transcriptional module score from matched bulk RNA-seq. In the raw uncorrected reads, each unique combination of TCR and UMI appeared more than ten times on average. In non-small cell lung cancer, the study made a quantitative comparison of TCR alpha and beta repertoires among multiple tumor regions, matched nontumor lung and blood. Nonsynonymous mutation counts, determined by whole-exome sequencing of tumor tissue, were related to features of the TCR repertoire. Both alpha and beta chains were TCR-sequenced in hundreds of tumor regions, approximately 68 matched nontumor lung samples and some 50 PBMC samples obtained at surgery. General findings and caveats noted by the study authors: The tumor nonsynonymous mutation count correlated with the number of expanded intratumoral alpha and beta TCRs. Counts of ubiquitous and regional expanded TCRs correlated with counts of ubiquitous and regional nonsynonymous mutations, respectively. TCR-seq coverage of tumor T cells was estimated at only approximately 7% for alpha chains and less than 15% for beta chains. Confirming at a functional level the hypothesis that regional TCRs recognize regional mutations was considered to require additional single-cell paired TCR alpha and beta sequencing.

This clonotype is labeled medium-sized (0.01 to 0.1%). Its specific antigen is unknown. The sample holds no much larger clone one base away, and base qualities are not on file. The germline V gene (reference sequence) gives CDR1 as SGHKS and CDR2 as YYEKEE. Trimming costs V 4 bases and J 5 bases, and their ends lie 7 bases apart. The CDR3 runs 11 residues from the cysteine to the phenylalanine. Here the CDR3 DNA is all that survives: 33 bases in frame from base 1. The library was obtained by 5' RACE. This sample was sequenced with a NextSeq 500. To allow correction of PCR and sequencing errors, the TCR library protocol tagged every TCR cDNA molecule with a unique molecular identifier. Regarding the original processing steps: TCR identification, UMI-based error correction and CDR3 extraction were performed with Decombinator tools. Expanded TCRs were defined as those above a frequency of 2 per 1,000, corresponding to the top 1% of the tumor frequency distribution. Expanded tumor TCRs were classed as regional if statistically deemed absent (corrected P<0.05) from at least one tumor region, otherwise ubiquitous. Rényi diversity was computed with the R vegan package after subsampling each repertoire 100 times to 5,000 TCRs. CDR3 similarity networks were built from amino acid triplet string-kernel similarity, connecting CDR3s with pairwise similarity above 0.82. In-frame beta chains were kept once TCRdb had trimmed the public reads at Q25 with fastp and called clones with MiXCR. Entries are consolidated by CDR3 protein sequence, retaining the most common genes and DNA. Here the V and J calls rest on TCRdb's processing, not on the authors' analysis. The sample table holds fewer than 3,500 distinct CDR3 sequences, of which roughly 12% were seen once. The ten biggest clones cover 7.5% to 9.5% of the sample.

The time point label, as the study defines it: sample taken at primary tumor resection. Samples were obtained from approximately 72 patients with early-stage, untreated non-small cell lung cancer from the lung TRACERx cohort. Whole RNA extracted from tumor and nontumor lung tissue, or from cryopreserved PBMC samples, was used for TCR sequencing without cell sorting. A patient was chosen for TCR sequencing only when enough RNA was available from at least two tumor regions. Before being selected, tumor and adjacent nontumor lung specimens were reviewed by a lung pathologist. The material was lung tumor tissue, obtained at surgery. This TCR derives from a male donor with early-stage non-small cell lung cancer. The chain joins TRBV5-5 to TRBJ2-7; the D gene is perhaps TRBD1, from 6 matching bases. The CDR3 has the sequence CASSQGNEQYF. The bases read TGTGCCAGCAGCCAGGGGAACGAGCAGTACTTC.